This record looks at one TCR beta chain sequence and its context. Study processing details: Reference gene primer amplification yielded estimated nucleated cell counts. Profiled with immunoSEQ multiplex PCR; TCRdb holds only in-frame clones, not every one. The D gene and trimming were derived from the DNA, and the V and J assignments and clone size from that table. The profile shows 190,000 or so clones, around 83% of them singletons. The CDR3 runs 14 residues. Germline CDR1 LGHDT, CDR2 YNNKEL (reference sequence). V dropped 4 bases and J dropped 0 bases, with 10 bases sitting between them. The entry originates in a study of blood T cell repertoires in COVID-19. On the study more broadly: Material from acute and convalescent COVID-19 was sourced from the United States, Italy and Spain. T cells, B-cell-depleted T cells, or PBMCs supplied cDNA or gDNA.

V is TRBV3-1 (or the pseudogene TRBV3-2) and J is TRBJ2-7; D is unclear. Material for sequencing was peripheral blood. The TCR originated in a man aged 50 or older with active or convalescent COVID-19. The CDR3 reads CASSLRAVSYEQYF. In DNA, the CDR3 is TGTGCCAGCAGCCTACGCGCCGTCTCCTACGAGCAGTACTTC.